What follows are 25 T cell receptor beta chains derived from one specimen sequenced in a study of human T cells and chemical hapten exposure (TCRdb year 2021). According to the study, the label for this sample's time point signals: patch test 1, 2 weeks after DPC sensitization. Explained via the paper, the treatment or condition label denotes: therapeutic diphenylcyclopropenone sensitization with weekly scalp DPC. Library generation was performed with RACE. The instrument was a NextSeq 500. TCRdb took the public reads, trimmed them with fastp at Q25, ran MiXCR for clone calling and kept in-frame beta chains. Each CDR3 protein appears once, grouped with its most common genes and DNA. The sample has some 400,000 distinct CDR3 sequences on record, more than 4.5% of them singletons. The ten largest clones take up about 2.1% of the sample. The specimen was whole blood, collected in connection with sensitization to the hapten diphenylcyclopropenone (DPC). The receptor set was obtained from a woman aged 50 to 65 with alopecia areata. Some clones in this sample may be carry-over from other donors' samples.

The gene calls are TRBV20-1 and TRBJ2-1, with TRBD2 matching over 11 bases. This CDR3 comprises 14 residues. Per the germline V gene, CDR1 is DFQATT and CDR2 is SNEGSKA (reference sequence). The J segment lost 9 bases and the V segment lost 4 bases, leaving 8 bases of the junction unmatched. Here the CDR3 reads CSATQDSGGVEQFF. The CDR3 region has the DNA TGCAGTGCTACCCAGGATAGCGGGGGGGTTGAGCAGTTCTTC.

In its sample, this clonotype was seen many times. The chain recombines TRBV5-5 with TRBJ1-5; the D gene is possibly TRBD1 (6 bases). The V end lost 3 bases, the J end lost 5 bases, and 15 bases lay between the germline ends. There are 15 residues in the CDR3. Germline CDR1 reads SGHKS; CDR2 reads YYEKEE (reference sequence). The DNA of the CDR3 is TGTGCCAGCAGCTCGGCCGGGACAACGTATCAGCCCCAGCATTTT. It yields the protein CASSSAGTTYQPQHF.

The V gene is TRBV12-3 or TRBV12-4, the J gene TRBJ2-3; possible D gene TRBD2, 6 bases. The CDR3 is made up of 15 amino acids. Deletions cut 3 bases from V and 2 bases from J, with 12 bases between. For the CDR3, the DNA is TGTGCCAGCAGTTTCGTCGCGGGGACCACAGATACGCAGTATTTT. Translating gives CASSFVAGTTDTQYF.

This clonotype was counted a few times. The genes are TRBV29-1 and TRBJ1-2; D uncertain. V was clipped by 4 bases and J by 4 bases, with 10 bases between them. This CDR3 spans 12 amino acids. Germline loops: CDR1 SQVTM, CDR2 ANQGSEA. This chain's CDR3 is CSVGGWGYGYTF. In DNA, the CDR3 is TGCAGCGTTGGAGGTTGGGGCTATGGCTACACCTTC. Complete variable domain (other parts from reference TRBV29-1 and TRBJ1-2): SAVISQKPSRDICQRGTSLTIQCQVDSQVTMMFWYRQQPGQSLTLIATANQGSEATYESGFVIDKFPISRPNLTFSTLTVSNMSPEDSSIYLCSVGGWGYGYTFGSGTRLTVV.

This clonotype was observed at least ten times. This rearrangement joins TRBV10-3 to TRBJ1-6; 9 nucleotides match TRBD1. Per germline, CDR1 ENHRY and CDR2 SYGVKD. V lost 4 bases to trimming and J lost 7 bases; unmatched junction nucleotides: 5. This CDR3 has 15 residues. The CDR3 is CAISGDRDGNSPLHF. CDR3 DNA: TGTGCCATCAGTGGGGACAGGGATGGCAATTCACCCCTCCACTTT.

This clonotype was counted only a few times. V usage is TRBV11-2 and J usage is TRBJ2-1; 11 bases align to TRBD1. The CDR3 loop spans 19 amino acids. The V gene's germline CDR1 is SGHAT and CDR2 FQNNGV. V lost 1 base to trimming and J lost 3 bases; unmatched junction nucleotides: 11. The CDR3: CASSLGTGGFHRDYNEQFF. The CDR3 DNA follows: TGTGCCAGCAGCTTAGGGACAGGGGGCTTTCACCGGGACTACAATGAGCAGTTCTTC.

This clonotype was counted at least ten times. The CDR3 is CASSWSGTGGATEAFF. DNA of the CDR3: TGCGCCAGCAGCTGGTCCGGGACAGGGGGCGCCACTGAAGCTTTCTTT. The chain has TRBV5-1 and TRBJ1-1, with 12 bases identical to TRBD1. The CDR3 has 16 residues. In germline, CDR1 is SGHRS, CDR2 YFSETQ. Losses at the gene ends were 3 bases for V and 4 bases for J; bases not matched to a gene: 7.

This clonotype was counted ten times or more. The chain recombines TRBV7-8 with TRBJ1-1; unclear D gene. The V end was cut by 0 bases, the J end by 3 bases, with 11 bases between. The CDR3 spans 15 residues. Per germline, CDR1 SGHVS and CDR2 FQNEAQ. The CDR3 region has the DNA TGTGCCAGCAGCTTAGCAGGATCAAGAGACACTGAAGCTTTCTTT. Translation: CASSLAGSRDTEAFF.

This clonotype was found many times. CDR3 bases: TGTGCCAGCAGCTCGAGCGCGGGGGGCTACAATGAGCAGTTCTTC. It encodes CASSSSAGGYNEQFF. The chain joins TRBV7-3 to TRBJ2-1; 8 bases are shared with TRBD2. Germline V CDR1 and CDR2: SGHTA, FQGTGA. V lost 4 bases, J lost 3 bases, and 5 bases stayed unmatched. The CDR3 spans 15 residues.

The CDR3 loop reads CSARDLRSGNTIYF. CDR3 nucleotide sequence: TGCAGTGCTAGGGACTTACGCTCTGGAAACACCATATATTTT. V usage is TRBV20-1 and J usage is TRBJ1-3; no clear D. This CDR3 spans 14 amino acids. Trimming stripped 3 bases from V and 0 bases from J, with 9 bases between. The germline V gene encodes CDR1 DFQATT and CDR2 SNEGSKA (reference sequence).

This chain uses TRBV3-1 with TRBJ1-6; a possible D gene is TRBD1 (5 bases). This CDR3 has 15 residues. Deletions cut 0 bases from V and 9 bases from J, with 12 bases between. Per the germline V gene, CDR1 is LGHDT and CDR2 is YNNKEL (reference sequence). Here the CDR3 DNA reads TGTGCCAGCAGCCAAGAAGCAGGGATTATTTCACCCCTCCACTTT. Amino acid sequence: CASSQEAGIISPLHF.

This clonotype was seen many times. The CDR3 DNA reads TGCGCCAGCAGTGAAGCTGGATGGGAAAATAATTCACCCCTCCACTTT. Protein product: CASSEAGWENNSPLHF. The V and J genes are TRBV10-2 and TRBJ1-6; D unclear. This CDR3 comprises 16 residues. Germline V gene lookup returns CDR1 WSHSY and CDR2 SAAADI. The V end was cut by 3 bases, the J end by 5 bases, with 14 bases between.

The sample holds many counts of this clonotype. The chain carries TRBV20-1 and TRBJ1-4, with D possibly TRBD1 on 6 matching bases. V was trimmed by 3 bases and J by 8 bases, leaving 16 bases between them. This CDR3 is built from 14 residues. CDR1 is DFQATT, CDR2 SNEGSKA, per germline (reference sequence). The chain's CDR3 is CSASTRGRGEKLFF. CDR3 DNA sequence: TGCAGTGCTAGCACCAGGGGAAGAGGAGAAAAACTGTTTTTT.

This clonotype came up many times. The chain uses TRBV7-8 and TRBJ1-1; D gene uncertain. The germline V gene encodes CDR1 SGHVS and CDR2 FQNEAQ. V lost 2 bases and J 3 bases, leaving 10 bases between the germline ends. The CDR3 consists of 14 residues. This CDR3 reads CASSLTPFDTEAFF. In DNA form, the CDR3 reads TGTGCCAGCAGCTTAACGCCTTTTGACACTGAAGCTTTCTTT.

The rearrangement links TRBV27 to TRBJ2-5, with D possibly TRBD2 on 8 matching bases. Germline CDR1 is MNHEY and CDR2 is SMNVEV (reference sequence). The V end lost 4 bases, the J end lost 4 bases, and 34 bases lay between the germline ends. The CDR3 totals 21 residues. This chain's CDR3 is CASSYRLDRDLGRAGGETQYF. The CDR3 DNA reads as TGTGCCAGCAGTTACCGCCTCGACAGGGATCTAGGGAGGGCGGGAGGAGAGACCCAGTACTTC.

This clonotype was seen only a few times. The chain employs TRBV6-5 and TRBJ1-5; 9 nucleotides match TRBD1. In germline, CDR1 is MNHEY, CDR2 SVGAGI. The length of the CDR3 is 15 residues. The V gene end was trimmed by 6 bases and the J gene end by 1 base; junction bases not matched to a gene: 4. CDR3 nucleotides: TGTGCCAGCAGCAAAACAGGGGGCAGCAATCAGCCCCAGCATTTT. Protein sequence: CASSKTGGSNQPQHF.

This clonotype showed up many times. The CDR3 reads CASSYSPAGGSEQFF. The CDR3 DNA is TGTGCCAGCAGTTACTCGCCAGCGGGAGGGAGTGAGCAGTTCTTC. The chain couples TRBV6-5 to TRBJ2-1, with 10 bases lining up with TRBD2. The CDR3 is 15 amino acids. V trimming: 0 bases; J trimming: 9 bases; junction bases outside the gene matches: 5. The germline gives CDR1 MNHEY, CDR2 SVGAGI.

CDR3 sequence: CASSLALSGSKVGELFF. The CDR3 region has the DNA TGTGCCAGCAGTTTAGCGCTAAGCGGGAGTAAGGTCGGGGAGCTGTTTTTT. This chain joins TRBV12-3 or TRBV12-4 and TRBJ2-2, with 8 bases identical to TRBD2. V lost 0 bases and J lost 7; bases outside the gene matches: 10. This CDR3 contains 17 residues.

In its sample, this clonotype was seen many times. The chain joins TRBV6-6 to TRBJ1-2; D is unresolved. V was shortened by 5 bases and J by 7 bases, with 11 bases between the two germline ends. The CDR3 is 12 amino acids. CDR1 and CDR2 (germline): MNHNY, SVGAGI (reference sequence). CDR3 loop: CASSGRGSGYTF. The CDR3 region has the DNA TGTGCCAGCAGTGGGCGCGGTAGTGGCTACACCTTC.

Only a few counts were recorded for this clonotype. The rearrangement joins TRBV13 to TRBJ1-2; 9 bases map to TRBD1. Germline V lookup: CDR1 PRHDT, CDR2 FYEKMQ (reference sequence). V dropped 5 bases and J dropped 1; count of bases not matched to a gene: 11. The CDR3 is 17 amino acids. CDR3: CASSPPFGQGINYGYTF. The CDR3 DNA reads TGTGCCAGCAGCCCTCCTTTTGGACAGGGGATTAACTATGGCTACACCTTC.

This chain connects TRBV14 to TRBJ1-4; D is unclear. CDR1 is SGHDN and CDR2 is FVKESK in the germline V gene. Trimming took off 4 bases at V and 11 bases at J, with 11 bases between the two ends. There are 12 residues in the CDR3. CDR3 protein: CASSPSGIKLFF. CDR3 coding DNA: TGTGCCAGCAGCCCTTCGGGAATCAAACTGTTTTTT.

CDR3: CSVDTVSGQFF. In DNA, the CDR3 is TGCAGCGTTGATACGGTTTCCGGGCAGTTCTTC. V and J are TRBV29-1 and TRBJ2-1; D uncertain. The CDR3 length is 11 residues. Germline V gives CDR1 SQVTM, CDR2 ANQGSEA. With 3 bases removed from V and 12 bases from J, the gap between germline ends came to 12 bases.

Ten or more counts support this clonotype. In nucleotides, the CDR3 is TGTGCCAGCAGTTCCGGACGGGCAAACACTGAAGCTTTCTTT. Amino acids: CASSSGRANTEAFF. This chain links TRBV6-2 or TRBV6-3 with TRBJ1-1; D ambiguous. The CDR3 contains 14 residues. Germline lookup yields CDR1 MNHEY and CDR2 SVGEGT. V lost 4 bases and J 2 bases, leaving 11 bases between the germline ends.

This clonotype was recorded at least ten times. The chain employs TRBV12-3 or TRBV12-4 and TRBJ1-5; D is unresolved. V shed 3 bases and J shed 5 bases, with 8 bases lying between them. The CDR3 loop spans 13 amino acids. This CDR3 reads CASSFKADQPQHF. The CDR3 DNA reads TGTGCCAGCAGTTTCAAGGCAGATCAGCCCCAGCATTTT.

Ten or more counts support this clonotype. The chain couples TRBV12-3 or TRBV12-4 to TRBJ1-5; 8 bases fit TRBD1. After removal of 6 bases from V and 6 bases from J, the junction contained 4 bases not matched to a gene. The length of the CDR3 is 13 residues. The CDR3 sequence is CASRLTGVQPQHF. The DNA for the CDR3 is TGTGCCAGCAGGCTGACAGGGGTTCAGCCCCAGCATTTT.